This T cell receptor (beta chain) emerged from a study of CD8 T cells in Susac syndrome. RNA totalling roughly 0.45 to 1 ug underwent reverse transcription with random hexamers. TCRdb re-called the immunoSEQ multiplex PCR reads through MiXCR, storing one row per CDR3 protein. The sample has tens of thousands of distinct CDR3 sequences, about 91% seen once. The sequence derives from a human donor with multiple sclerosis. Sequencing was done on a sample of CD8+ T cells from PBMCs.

Here the CDR3 reads CASSPTGTQGYEQYF. CDR3 bases: TGTGCCAGCAGCCCTACCGGGACCCAAGGCTACGAGCAGTACTTC. The rearrangement joins TRBV7-9 to TRBJ2-7; D may correspond to TRBD1 or TRBD2 (5 bases each). V dropped 5 bases and J dropped 3 bases, with 17 bases sitting between them. CDR1 and CDR2 (germline): SEHNR, FQNEAQ (reference sequence). The CDR3 totals 15 residues.